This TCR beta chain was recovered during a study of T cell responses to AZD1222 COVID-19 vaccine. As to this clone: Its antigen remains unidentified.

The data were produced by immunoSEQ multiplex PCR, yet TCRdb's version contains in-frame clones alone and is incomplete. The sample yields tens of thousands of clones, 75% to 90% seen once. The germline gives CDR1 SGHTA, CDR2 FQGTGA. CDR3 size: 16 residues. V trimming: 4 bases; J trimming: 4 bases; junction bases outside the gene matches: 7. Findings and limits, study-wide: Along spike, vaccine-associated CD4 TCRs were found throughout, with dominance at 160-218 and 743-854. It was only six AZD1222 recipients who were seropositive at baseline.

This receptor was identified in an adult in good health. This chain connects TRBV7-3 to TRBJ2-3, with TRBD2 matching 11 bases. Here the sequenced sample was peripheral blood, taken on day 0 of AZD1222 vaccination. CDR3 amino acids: CASSSTSGSGADTQYF. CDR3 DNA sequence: TGTGCCAGCAGCTCCACTAGCGGGAGCGGGGCAGATACGCAGTATTTT. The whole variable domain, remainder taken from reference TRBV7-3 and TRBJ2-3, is GAGVSQTPSNKVTEKGKYVELRCDPISGHTALYWYRQSLGQGPEFLIYFQGTGAADDSGLPNDRFFAVRPEGSVSTLKIQRTERGDSAVYLCASSSTSGSGADTQYFGPGTRLTVL.